Following are 9 T cell receptor beta chains from one sample sequenced in a study of T cell repertoires in ileal Crohn's disease. The data were produced by immunoSEQ multiplex PCR, yet TCRdb's version contains in-frame clones alone and is incomplete. Of about 2,300 clones listed, approximately 93% are singletons. The time point is: inflamed ileum from the surgical specimen. Specimen: ileal tissue. The origin of the receptors is an adult with Crohn's disease.

The chain carries TRBV29-1 and TRBJ2-3; TRBD1 matches at 7 bases. CDR1 and CDR2 from the germline V gene are SQVTM and ANQGSEA. J gave up 4 bases and V 6 bases, and 10 bases lay outside the gene matches. CDR3 size: 14 residues. CDR3 DNA sequence: TGCAGCGTCCTAGGGGGCACGTTAGCAGATACGCAGTATTTT. Protein sequence: CSVLGGTLADTQYF.

The chain combines TRBV19 with TRBJ1-1; TRBD1 is a possible D gene (5 bases). CDR1 is LNHDA, CDR2 SQIVND, per germline (reference sequence). Trimming removed 3 bases from V and 6 bases from J, with 14 bases in between. This CDR3 has 14 residues. The CDR3 bases are TGTGCCAGTAGTATGCCAGGGCATTTCCCTGAAGCTTTCTTT. This encodes CASSMPGHFPEAFF.

The chain couples TRBV4-2 to TRBJ2-3; tentative D call: TRBD2 (5 bases). Per the germline V gene, CDR1 is LGHNA and CDR2 is YNFKEQ. V was shortened by 1 base and J by 0 bases, with 14 bases between the two germline ends. The CDR3 consists of 17 residues. The CDR3 nucleotides are TGTGCCAGCAGCCAAGGCGACCGTAGCGCCAGCACAGATACGCAGTATTTT. Protein product: CASSQGDRSASTDTQYF.

The rearrangement links TRBV10-2 to TRBJ1-1; 7 bases match TRBD1. CDR1 is WSHSY, CDR2 SAAADI, per germline. CDR3 length: 14 residues. V lost 4 bases, J lost 5 bases, and 7 bases stayed unmatched. The CDR3: CASSGGGGWTEAFF. CDR3 DNA: TGCGCCAGCAGTGGGGGAGGGGGCTGGACTGAAGCTTTCTTT.

The chain has TRBV7-6 and TRBJ2-1, with 10 nucleotides matching TRBD2. This CDR3 has 15 residues. After removal of 5 bases from V and 9 bases from J, the junction contained 10 bases not matched to a gene. The germline V gene has CDR1 SGHVS and CDR2 FNYEAQ. CDR3 amino acids: CASSRQREGRGEQFF. As DNA, the CDR3 is TGTGCCAGCAGCCGCCAGCGGGAGGGCCGGGGTGAGCAGTTCTTC.

V gene TRBV6-1 combines with J gene TRBJ1-2; D gene unclear. The V gene lost 0 bases and the J gene lost 5 bases, with 10 bases spanning the gap. Germline CDR1 is MNHNS and CDR2 is SASEGT. This CDR3 comprises 14 residues. The CDR3 region is CASSEAAGLYGYTF. The CDR3 DNA sequence: TGTGCCAGCAGTGAAGCGGCCGGACTGTATGGCTACACCTTC.

The genes are TRBV2 and TRBJ1-1; D call uncertain. Between the trimmed V and J ends, which lost 7 bases and 0 bases, there was a span of 9 bases. CDR3 length: 13 residues. The germline V gene has CDR1 SNHLY and CDR2 FYNNEI. CDR3 in amino acids: CASNRELNTEAFF. The CDR3, as DNA: TGTGCCAGCAATCGGGAGCTGAACACTGAAGCTTTCTTT.

The chain couples TRBV9 to TRBJ1-1, with D possibly TRBD1 on 6 matching bases. Germline V gene sequence: CDR1 SGDLS, CDR2 YYNGEE. V was shortened by 0 bases and J by 1 base, with 13 bases between the two germline ends. This CDR3 has 16 amino acids. The CDR3 spells CASSVVGGRRNTEAFF. The CDR3 nucleotides are TGTGCCAGCAGCGTAGTTGGGGGGCGTCGGAACACTGAAGCTTTCTTT. The entire variable domain, with the rest obtained from reference TRBV9 and TRBJ1-1, is as follows: DSGVTQTPKHLITATGQRVTLRCSPRSGDLSVYWYQQSLDQGLQFLIQYYNGEERAKGNILERFSAQQFPDLHSELNLSSLELGDSALYFCASSVVGGRRNTEAFFGQGTRLTVV.

This clone was detected once. The rearrangement uses TRBV5-1 and TRBJ1-5; a possible D gene is TRBD1 (6 bases). This CDR3 has 15 amino acids. Trimming shortened V by 7 bases and J by 0 bases, and 14 bases separated the two germline ends. Germline CDR1 and CDR2: SGHRS and YFSETQ. The CDR3 reads CASRWTVNSNQPQHF. The CDR3 DNA is TGCGCCAGCCGGTGGACAGTCAATAGCAATCAGCCCCAGCATTTT.